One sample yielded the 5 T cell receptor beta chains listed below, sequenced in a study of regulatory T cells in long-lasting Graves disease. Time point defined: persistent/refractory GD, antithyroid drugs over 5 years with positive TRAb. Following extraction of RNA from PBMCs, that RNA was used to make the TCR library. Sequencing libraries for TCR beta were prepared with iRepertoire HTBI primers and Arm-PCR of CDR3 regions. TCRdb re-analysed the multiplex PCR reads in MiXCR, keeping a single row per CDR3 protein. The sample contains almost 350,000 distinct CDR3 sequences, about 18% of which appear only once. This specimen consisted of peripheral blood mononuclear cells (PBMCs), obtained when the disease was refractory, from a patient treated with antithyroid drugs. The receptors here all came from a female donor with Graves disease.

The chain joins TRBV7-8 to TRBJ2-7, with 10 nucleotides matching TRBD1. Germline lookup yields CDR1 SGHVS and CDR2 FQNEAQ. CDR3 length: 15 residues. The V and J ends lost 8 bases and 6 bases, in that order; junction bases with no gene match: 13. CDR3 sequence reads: CASCRDRGQCREQYF. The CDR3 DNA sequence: TGTGCCAGCTGCCGGGACAGGGGACAATGTCGCGAGCAGTACTTC.

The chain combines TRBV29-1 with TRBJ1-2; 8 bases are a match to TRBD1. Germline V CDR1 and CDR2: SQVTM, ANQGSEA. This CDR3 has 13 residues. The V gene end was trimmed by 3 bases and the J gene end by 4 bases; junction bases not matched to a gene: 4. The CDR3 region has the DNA TGCAGCGTTGAGGGGACAGGTCTCTATGGCTACACCTTC. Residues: CSVEGTGLYGYTF.

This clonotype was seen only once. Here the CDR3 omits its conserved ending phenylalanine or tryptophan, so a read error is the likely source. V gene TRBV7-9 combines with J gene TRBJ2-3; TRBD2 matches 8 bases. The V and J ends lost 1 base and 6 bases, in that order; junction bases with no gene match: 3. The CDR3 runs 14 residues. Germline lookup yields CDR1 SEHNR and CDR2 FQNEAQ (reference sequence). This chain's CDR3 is CASSLGLAGDTQYL. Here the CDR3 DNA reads TGTGCCAGCAGCTTAGGTCTAGCGGGCGATACGCAGTATTTG.

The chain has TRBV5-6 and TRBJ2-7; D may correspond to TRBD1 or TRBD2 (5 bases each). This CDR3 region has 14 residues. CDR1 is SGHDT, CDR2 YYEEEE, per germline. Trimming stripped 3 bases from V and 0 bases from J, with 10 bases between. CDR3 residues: CASSSAGSSYEQYF. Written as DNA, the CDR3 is TGTGCCAGCAGCTCCGCAGGGAGCTCCTACGAGCAGTACTTC.

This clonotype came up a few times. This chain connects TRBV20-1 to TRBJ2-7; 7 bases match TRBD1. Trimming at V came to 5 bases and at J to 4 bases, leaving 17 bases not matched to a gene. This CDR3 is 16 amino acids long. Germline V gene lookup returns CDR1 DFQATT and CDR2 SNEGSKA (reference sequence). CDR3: CSAAPRTGWDQYEQYF. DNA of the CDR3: TGCAGTGCTGCTCCCCGGACAGGATGGGACCAATACGAGCAGTACTTC.